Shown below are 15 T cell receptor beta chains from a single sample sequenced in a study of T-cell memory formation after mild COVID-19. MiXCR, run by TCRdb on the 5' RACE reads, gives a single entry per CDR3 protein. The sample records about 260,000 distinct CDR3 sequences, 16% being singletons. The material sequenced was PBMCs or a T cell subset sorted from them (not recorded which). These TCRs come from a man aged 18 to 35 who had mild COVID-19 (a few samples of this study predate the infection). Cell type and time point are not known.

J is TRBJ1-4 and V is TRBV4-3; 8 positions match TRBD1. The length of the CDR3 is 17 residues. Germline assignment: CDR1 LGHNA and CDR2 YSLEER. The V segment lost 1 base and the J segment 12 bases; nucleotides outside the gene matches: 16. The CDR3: CASSQGPRGDRGMELFF. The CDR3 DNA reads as TGCGCCAGCAGCCAAGGACCGAGGGGAGACAGGGGTATGGAACTGTTTTTT.

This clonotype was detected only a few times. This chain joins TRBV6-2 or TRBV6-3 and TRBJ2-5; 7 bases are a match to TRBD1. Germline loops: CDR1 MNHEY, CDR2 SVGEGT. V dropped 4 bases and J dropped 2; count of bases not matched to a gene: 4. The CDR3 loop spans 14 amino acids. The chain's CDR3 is CASSWAQGQETQYF. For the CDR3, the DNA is TGTGCCAGCAGTTGGGCACAGGGGCAAGAGACCCAGTACTTC.

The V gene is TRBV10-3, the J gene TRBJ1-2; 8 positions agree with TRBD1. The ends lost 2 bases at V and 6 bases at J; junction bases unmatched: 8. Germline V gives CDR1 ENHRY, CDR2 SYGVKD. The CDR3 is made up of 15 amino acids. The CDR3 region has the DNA TGTGCCATCAGTGAGAGTCAGGGGGCCCGAGATGGCTACACCTTC. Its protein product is CAISESQGARDGYTF.

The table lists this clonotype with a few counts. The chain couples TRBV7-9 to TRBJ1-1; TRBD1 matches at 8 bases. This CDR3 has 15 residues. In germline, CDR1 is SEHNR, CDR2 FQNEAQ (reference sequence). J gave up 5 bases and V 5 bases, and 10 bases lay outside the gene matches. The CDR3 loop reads CASSLGDDRGTEAFF. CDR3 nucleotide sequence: TGTGCCAGCAGCCTGGGGGACGACAGGGGTACTGAAGCTTTCTTT.

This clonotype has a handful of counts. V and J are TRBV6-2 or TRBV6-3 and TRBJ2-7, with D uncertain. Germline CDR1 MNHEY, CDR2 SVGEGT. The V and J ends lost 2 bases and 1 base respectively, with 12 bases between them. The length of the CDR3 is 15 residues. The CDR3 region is CASSYARIGSYEQYV. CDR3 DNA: TGTGCCAGCAGTTACGCGAGGATAGGGTCCTACGAGCAGTACGTC.

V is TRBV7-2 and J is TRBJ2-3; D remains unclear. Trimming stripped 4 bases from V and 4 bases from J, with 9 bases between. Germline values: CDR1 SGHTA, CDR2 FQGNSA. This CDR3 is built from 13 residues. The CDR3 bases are TGTGCCAGCAGCTCCGCCCGGGCAGATACGCAGTATTTT. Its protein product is CASSSARADTQYF.

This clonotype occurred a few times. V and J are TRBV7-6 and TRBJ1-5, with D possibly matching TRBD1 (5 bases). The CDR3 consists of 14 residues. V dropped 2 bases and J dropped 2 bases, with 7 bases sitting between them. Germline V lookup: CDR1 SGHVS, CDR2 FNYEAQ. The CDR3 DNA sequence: TGTGCCAGCAGCTTAACGGGGGGCAATCAGCCCCAGCATTTT. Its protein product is CASSLTGGNQPQHF.

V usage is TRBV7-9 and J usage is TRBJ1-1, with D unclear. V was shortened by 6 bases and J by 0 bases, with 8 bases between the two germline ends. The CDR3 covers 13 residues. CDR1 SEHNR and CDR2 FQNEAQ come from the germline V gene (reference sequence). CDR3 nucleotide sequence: TGTGCCAGCAGTTCTATTTTGAACACTGAAGCTTTCTTT. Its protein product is CASSSILNTEAFF.

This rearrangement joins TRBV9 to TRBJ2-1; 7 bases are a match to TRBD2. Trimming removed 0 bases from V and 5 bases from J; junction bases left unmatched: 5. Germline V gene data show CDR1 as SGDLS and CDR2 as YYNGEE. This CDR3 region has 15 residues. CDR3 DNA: TGTGCCAGCAGCGTAGACCAGCGGGACGACAATGAGCAGTTCTTC. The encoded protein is CASSVDQRDDNEQFF.

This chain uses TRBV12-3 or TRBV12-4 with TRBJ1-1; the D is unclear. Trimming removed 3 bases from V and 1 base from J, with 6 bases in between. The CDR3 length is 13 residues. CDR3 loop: CASSFSENTEAFF. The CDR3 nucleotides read TGTGCCAGCAGTTTTTCAGAGAACACTGAAGCTTTCTTT.

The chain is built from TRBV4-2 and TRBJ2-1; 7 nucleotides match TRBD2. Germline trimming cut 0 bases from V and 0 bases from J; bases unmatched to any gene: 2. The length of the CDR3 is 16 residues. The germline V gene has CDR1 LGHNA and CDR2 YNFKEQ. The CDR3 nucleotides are TGTGCCAGCAGCCAAGATCGCGGGAGCTCCTACAATGAGCAGTTCTTC. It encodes CASSQDRGSSYNEQFF.

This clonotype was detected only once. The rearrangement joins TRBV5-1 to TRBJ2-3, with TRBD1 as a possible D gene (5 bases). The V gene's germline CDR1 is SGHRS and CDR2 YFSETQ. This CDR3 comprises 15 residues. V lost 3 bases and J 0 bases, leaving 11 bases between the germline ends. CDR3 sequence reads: CASSWGGLSTDTQYF. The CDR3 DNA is TGCGCCAGCAGCTGGGGCGGCCTTAGCACAGATACGCAGTATTTT. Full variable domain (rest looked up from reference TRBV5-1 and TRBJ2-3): KAGVTQTPRYLIKTRGQQVTLSCSPISGHRSVSWYQQTPGQGLQFLFEYFSETQRNKGNFPGRFSGRQFSNSRSEMNVSTLELGDSALYLCASSWGGLSTDTQYFGPGTRLTVL.

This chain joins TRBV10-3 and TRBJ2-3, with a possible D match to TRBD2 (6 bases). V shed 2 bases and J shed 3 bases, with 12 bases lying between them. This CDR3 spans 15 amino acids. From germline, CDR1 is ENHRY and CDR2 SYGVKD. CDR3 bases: TGTGCCATCAGTGAGCCGGGACTGGTTACAGATACGCAGTATTTT. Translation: CAISEPGLVTDTQYF.

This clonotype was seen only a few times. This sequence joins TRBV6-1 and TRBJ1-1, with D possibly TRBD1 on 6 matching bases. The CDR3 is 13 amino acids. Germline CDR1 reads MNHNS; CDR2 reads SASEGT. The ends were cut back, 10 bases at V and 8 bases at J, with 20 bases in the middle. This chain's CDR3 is CATSEGDRSEAFF. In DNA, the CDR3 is TGTGCCACCTCCGAGGGAGACAGGTCCGAAGCTTTCTTT.

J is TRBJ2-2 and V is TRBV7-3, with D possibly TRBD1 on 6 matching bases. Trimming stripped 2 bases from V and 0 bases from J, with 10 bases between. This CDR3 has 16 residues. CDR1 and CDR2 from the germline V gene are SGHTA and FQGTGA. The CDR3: CASSLLPGANTGELFF. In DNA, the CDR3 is TGTGCCAGCAGCTTACTCCCAGGGGCGAACACCGGGGAGCTGTTTTTT.